This TCR beta chain was documented in a study of T cells in Graves' hyperthyroidism and ophthalmopathy. This clonotype appeared a few times. One base away lies a much larger clone, so this may be a sequencing read error. RNA transcripts yielded amplified TCR beta CDR3 regions. Researchers ran a first-round RT-PCR on the TCR CDR3 using the HTBI primer set. TCRdb itself ran the multiplex PCR reads through MiXCR, one entry per CDR3 protein. Among fewer than 650,000 distinct CDR3 sequences, over 12% were seen once, and the ten largest hold around 4.5%. CDR1 SGHNT and CDR2 YENEEA come from the germline V gene. This CDR3 is built from 15 residues. Trimming removed 1 base at V and 6 bases at J, with 15 bases between.

The specimen was blood. The origin of this receptor is a woman aged 40 to 50 with Graves' ophthalmopathy. The chain uses TRBV11-3 and TRBJ1-1; unclear D gene. The CDR3 DNA is TGTGCCAGCAGCTTAGTCGTCGGGAGGGCCCCTGAAGCTTTCTTT. It encodes CASSLVVGRAPEAFF.